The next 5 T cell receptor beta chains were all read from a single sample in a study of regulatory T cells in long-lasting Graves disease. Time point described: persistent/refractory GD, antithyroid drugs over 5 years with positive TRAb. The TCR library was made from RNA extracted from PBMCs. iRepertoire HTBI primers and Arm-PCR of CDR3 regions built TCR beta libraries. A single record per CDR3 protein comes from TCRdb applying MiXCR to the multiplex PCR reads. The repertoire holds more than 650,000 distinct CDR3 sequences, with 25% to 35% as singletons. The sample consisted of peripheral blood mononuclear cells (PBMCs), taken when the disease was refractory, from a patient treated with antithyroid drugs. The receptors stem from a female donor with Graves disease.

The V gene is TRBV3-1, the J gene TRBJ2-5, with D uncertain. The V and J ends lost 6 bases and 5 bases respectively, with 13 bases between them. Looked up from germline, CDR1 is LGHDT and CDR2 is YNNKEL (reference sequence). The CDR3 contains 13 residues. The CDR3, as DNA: TGTGCCAGCAGTCGAACTATAAGGGAGACCCAGTACTTC. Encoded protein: CASSRTIRETQYF.

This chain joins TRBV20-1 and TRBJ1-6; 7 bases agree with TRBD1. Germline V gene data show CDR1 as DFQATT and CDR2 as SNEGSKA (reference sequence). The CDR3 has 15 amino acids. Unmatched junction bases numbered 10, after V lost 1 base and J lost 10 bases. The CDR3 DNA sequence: TGCAGTGCTAGAGGACAGGGATACAGTTTATCACCCCTCCACTTT. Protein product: CSARGQGYSLSPLHF.

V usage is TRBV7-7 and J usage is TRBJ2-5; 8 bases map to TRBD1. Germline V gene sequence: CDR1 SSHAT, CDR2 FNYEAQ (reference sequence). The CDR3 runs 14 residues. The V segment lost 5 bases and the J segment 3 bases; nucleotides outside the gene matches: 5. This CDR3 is CASSPTGAEETQYF. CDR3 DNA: TGTGCCAGCAGCCCGACAGGGGCCGAAGAGACCCAGTACTTC.

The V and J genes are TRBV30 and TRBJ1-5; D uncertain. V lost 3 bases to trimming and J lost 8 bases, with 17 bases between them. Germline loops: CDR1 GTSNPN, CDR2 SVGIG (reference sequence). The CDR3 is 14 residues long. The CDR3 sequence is CAWSINGGRKPQHF. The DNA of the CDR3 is TGTGCCTGGAGCATCAACGGCGGCAGGAAGCCCCAGCATTTT.

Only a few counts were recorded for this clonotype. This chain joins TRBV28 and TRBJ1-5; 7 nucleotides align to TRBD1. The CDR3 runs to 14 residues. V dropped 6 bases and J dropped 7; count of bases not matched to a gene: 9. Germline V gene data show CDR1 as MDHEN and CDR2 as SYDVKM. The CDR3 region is CASRTGIWGQPQHF. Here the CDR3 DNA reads TGTGCCAGCAGGACAGGGATTTGGGGACAGCCCCAGCATTTT.